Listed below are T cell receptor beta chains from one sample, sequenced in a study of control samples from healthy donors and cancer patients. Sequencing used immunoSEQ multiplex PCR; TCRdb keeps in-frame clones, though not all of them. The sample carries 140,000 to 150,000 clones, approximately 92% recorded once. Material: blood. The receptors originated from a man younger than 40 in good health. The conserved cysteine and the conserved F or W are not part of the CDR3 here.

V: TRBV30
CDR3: AWNLWGGTEAF

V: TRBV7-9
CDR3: ASSSPSGGNTGELF

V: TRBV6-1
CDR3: ASSERADQNNEQF

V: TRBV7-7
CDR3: ASSSTPGLQFEQF

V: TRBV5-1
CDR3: ASSSGPLGQGSSPLH

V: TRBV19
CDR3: ASSTGTSGELSSYEQY

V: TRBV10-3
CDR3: AISWDRNYGYT

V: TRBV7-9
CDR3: ASGVKATEAF

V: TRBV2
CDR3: ASSETGGLDGYT

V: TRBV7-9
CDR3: ASSPLVGAGGDTIY

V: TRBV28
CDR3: ASSSQVWGESPLH

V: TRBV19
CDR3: ASSKGTGGADYGYT

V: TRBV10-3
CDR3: AISERPSGGSDTGELF

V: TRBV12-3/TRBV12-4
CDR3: ASSPTDSYEQY

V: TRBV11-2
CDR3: ASAQRAPPYEQY

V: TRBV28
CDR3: ASTPREYSNQPQH

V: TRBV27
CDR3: ASSPEDGNYGYT

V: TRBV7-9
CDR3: ASSLAYDTEAF

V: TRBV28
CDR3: ASSTGGERETQY

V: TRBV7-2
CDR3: ASSLGLTLEAF

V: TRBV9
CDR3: ASSVDISANGYT

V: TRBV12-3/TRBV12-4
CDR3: ASTKVGKSEAF

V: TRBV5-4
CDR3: ASSLTLPGPYGYT

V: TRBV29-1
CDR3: SVAGTGSGTGELF

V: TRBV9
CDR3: ASSAGGASYNEQF

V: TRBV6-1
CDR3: ASSEAWGLPPYEQY

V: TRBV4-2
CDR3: ASSQDSDGTSGGSSYEQY

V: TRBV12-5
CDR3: ASGSAPMGGGGTEAF

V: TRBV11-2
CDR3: ASSLIPGGNIQY

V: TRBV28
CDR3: ASSSLMTRTGNTEAF

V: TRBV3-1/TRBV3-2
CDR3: ASSQTSGVYEQY

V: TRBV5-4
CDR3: ASSAGLAGGETQY

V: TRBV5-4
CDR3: ASSLGRNNSPLH

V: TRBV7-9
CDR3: ASSSLGQENSNYGYT

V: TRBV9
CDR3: ASSGVREQY

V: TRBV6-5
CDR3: ASIPSPTGAYGYT

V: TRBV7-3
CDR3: ASSPRLAGVADTQY

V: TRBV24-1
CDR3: ATSEVETNEKLF

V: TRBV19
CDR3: ASSLSGQSSPLH

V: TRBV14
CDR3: ASSQRTGGAGEKLF

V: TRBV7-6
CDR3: ASSLVSQWTSGGLQY

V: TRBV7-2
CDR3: ASSPPDWGGRGNEQF

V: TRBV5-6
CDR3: ASSIGHNYGYT

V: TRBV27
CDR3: ASSLSGTGPYEQY

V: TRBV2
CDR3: ASSEGGSDTQY

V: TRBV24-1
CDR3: ATSERFGNEQF

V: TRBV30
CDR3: AWSGGPNSGNTIY

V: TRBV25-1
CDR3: ASSESGTGSNYGYT

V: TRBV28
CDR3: ASSLPRPGRNTIY

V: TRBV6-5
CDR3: ASRRPGDTSGYT

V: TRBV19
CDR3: ASSMMGRMYSRQTKLTEAF

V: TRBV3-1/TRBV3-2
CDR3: ASSQVSGGPSYEQY

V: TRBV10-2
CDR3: ASSGVAGATDTQY

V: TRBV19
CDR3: ASTPPQRADYGYT

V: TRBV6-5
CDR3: ASSWTANYGYT